This T cell receptor (beta chain) emerged from a study of blood T cell repertoires in COVID-19 (dated by TCRdb to between 2020 and 2021). In the study overall: Samples from collaborators originated in the United States, Italy and Spain and spanned both the acute and convalescent phases of COVID-19. The prospective study material was composed of cDNA or gDNA derived from T cells, B-cell-depleted T cells, or PBMCs. Subjects who had been exposed to COVID-19, were actively infected with it, or had recovered from it provided the deeply sampled blood TCRbeta repertoires that made up the dataset. The repertoires were released in a freely available public database intended as a resource for research on the immune response to SARS-CoV-2. Samples came from the ongoing ImmuneRACE study (first 160 participants) plus 1,254 subjects from 6 global collaborators. Sample metadata almost always included a de-identified subject ID, COVID-19 status, age in years and sex. HLA class I and class II types, where available, came from metadata supplied by the sample provider rather than from assay-based typing.

At one collaborating source in Seattle, patients were enrolled during active infection and were followed longitudinally through the course of disease. Each collaborating institution followed its own protocols to collect whole blood in K2EDTA tubes. For TCRbeta analysis, collaborators shipped samples as frozen whole blood, isolated PBMCs, or DNA extracted from either of those sample types. On this clone: It lacks a known antigen. Base qualities were left out, and no much larger clone turns up one base away.

The study at large found these results: The amount of clinical and demographic metadata varied by source and participant and was provided uncurated.

In the germline V gene, CDR1 corresponds to SGHNT and CDR2 to YENEEA. Germline trimming: 5 bases from V, 5 bases from J; junction bases outside gene matches: 12. The CDR3 measures 16 amino acids from cysteine to phenylalanine. The sequence is cut down to CDR3 DNA, 48 bases in frame from base 1. TCRbeta CDR3 regions were amplified from genomic DNA using the immunoSEQ Assay, a bias-controlled multiplex PCR. The paper's processing steps were these. The number of nucleated cells in each sample was estimated by amplification of reference gene primers within the assay. Sequence reads were collapsed and filtered to measure the absolute abundance of every unique TCRbeta CDR3 rearrangement. For each sample, productive Simpson clonality was calculated by taking the square root of Simpson's diversity index across productive rearrangements. TCRdb took over this immuneACCESS table, retaining in-frame rearrangements with V and J assigned. Such tables are incomplete; in checked studies, under half of the missing clones stem from an unresolved V gene, and the remainder is unexplained. V and J calls and clone size come straight from that table; D and trimming were deduced from the DNA. The sample table contains about 220,000 clones; only one count was recorded for around 83% of them. The ten largest clones add up to approximately 5.6% of the sample.

The rearranged segments are TRBV11-3 and TRBJ2-1; TRBD2 matches 7 bases in the middle. The sample consisted of peripheral blood. This receptor was taken from an older woman with COVID-19, enrolled during active disease. The CDR3 amino acid sequence is: CASSPGWEGKHNEQFF. Here is the DNA: TGTGCCAGCAGCCCAGGGTGGGAGGGGAAGCACAATGAGCAGTTCTTC.